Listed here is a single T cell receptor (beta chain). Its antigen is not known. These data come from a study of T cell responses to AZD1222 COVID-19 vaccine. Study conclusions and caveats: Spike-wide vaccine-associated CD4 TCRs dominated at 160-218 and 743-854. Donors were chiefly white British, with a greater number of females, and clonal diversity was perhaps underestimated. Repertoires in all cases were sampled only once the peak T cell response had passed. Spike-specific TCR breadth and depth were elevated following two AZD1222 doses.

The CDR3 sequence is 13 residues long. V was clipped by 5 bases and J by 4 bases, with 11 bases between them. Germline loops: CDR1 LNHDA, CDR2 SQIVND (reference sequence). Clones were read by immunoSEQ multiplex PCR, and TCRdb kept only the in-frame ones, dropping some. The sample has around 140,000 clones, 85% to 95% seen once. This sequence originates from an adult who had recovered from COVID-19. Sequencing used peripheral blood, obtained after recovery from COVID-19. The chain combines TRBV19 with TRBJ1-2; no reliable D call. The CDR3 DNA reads TGTGCCAGTAGTCCCGCACAAATCTATGGCTACACCTTC. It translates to CASSPAQIYGYTF. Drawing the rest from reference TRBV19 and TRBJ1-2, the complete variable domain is DGGITQSPKYLFRKEGQNVTLSCEQNLNHDAMYWYRQDPGQGLRLIYYSQIVNDFQKGDIAEGYSVSREKKESFPLTVTSAQKNPTAFYLCASSPAQIYGYTFGSGTRLTVV.